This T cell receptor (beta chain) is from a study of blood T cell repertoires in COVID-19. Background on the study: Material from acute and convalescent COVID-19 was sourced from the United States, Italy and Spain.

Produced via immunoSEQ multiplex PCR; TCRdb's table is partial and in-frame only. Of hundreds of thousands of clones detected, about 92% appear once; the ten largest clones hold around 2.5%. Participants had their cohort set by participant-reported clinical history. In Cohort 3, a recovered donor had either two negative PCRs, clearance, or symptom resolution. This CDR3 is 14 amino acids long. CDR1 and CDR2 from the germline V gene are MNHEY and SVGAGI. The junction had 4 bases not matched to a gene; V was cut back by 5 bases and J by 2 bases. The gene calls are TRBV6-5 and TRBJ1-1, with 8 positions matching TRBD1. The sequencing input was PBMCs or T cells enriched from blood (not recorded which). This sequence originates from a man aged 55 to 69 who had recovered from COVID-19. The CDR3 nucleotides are TGTGCCAGCAGTAAGGACAGGGACAACACTGAAGCTTTCTTT. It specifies CASSKDRDNTEAFF.